This T cell receptor beta chain appears in the sequencing data of a study of shared clonotypes between healthy human individuals. V lost 0 bases and J 7 bases, leaving 13 bases between the germline ends. Germline V lookup: CDR1 MNHEY, CDR2 SVGAGI. CDR3 size: 15 residues. Study outcomes and limitations: Represented genetic and exposure-history diversity was restricted by having few donors.

TCRdb's copy holds only in-frame clones and misses some; the assay was immunoSEQ multiplex PCR. The table includes almost 750,000 clones, approximately 72% detected once. This clone was counted between two and nine times. Its antigen is currently unknown. The chain has TRBV6-5 and TRBJ1-5, with D possibly TRBD1 on 6 matching bases. The receptor was derived from a woman aged 25-40 years in good health. Sequencing was carried out using memory CD4+ T cells sorted from blood. Sample subset: CD45RA-negative fraction. Written as DNA, the CDR3 is TGTGCCAGCAGTTACTCGGGGGCCCTCGGACAGCCCCAGCATTTT. Translating it yields CASSYSGALGQPQHF.